One sample yielded the 20 T cell receptor beta chains listed below, sequenced in a study of identical twins. TCRdb independently ran MiXCR on the 5' RACE reads; one entry per CDR3 protein. This table holds 700,000 or so distinct CDR3 sequences, about 20% found once. The sample was also reused in another study, on T cells expressing NK-cell markers.

The sequencing sample was made of PBMCs. Every receptor here comes from a woman aged 18-35 years in good health.

This clonotype was counted only a few times. This chain links TRBV12-3 or TRBV12-4 with TRBJ2-5; either TRBD1 or TRBD2 may fit D (5 bases each). The CDR3 sequence is 14 residues long. Trimming stripped 5 bases from V and 1 base from J, with 11 bases between. As DNA, the CDR3 is TGTGCCAGCAGTCTGGGGGATGGCCAAGAGACCCAGTACTTC. It yields the protein CASSLGDGQETQYF.

This clonotype was counted at least ten times. The V gene is TRBV29-1, the J gene TRBJ1-2; no firm D call. The CDR3 has 13 residues. V shed 4 bases and J shed 5 bases, with 14 bases lying between them. Germline assignment: CDR1 SQVTM and CDR2 ANQGSEA. Here the CDR3 reads CSVAPGEEYGYTF. CDR3 DNA sequence: TGCAGCGTTGCCCCGGGAGAAGAGTATGGCTACACCTTC.

This rearrangement joins TRBV6-2 or TRBV6-3 to TRBJ2-3; no firm D call. The CDR3 spans 14 residues. Germline CDR1 MNHEY, CDR2 SVGEGT. V was pared by 2 bases and J by 4 bases, with 10 bases between. The CDR3 loop reads CASSYRPKPDTQYF. The CDR3 DNA sequence: TGTGCCAGCAGTTACCGACCTAAACCAGATACGCAGTATTTT.

The chain has TRBV30 and TRBJ1-1; 9 bases align to TRBD1. The J segment lost 7 bases and the V segment lost 2 bases, leaving 2 bases of the junction unmatched. The CDR3 spans 12 residues. Per germline, CDR1 GTSNPN and CDR2 SVGIG (reference sequence). The CDR3 region has the DNA TGTGCCTGGAGTCGGGGACAGGGTGAAGCTTTCTTT. Protein sequence: CAWSRGQGEAFF.

In its sample, this clonotype was seen a few times. This rearrangement joins TRBV3-1 to TRBJ2-3, with 7 bases aligning to TRBD2. Germline lookup yields CDR1 LGHDT and CDR2 YNNKEL (reference sequence). The CDR3 has 14 residues. V was clipped by 4 bases and J by 6 bases; unmatched bases: 7. CDR3 in DNA: TGTGCCAGCAGCCCCGGACTAGTTTGGGATACGCAGTATTTT. Its protein is CASSPGLVWDTQYF.

This clonotype has only a few counts. The rearrangement joins TRBV5-1 to TRBJ2-1; 7 bases are a match to TRBD2. The V and J ends lost 1 base and 0 bases, in that order; junction bases with no gene match: 7. The CDR3 has 17 amino acids. Germline V CDR1 and CDR2: SGHRS, YFSETQ. The CDR3 loop reads CASSLTRLAASYNEQFF. The CDR3 region has the DNA TGCGCCAGCAGCTTGACCCGACTAGCTGCCTCCTACAATGAGCAGTTCTTC. The full variable domain, completed using reference TRBV5-1 and TRBJ2-1, is KAGVTQTPRYLIKTRGQQVTLSCSPISGHRSVSWYQQTPGQGLQFLFEYFSETQRNKGNFPGRFSGRQFSNSRSEMNVSTLELGDSALYLCASSLTRLAASYNEQFFGPGTRLTVL.

V and J are TRBV9 and TRBJ2-6; TRBD1 is a possible D gene (6 bases). Germline V gene data show CDR1 as SGDLS and CDR2 as YYNGEE. V lost 5 bases and J 0 bases, leaving 12 bases between the germline ends. The CDR3 loop spans 16 amino acids. The chain's CDR3 is CASSGDRNSGANVLTF. CDR3 DNA sequence: TGTGCCAGCAGTGGAGACAGGAACTCTGGGGCCAACGTCCTGACTTTC.

The table lists this clonotype with a few counts. The chain employs TRBV5-1 and TRBJ1-1, with a possible D match to TRBD1 (5 bases). This CDR3 has 15 residues. V lost 6 bases, J lost 0 bases, and 15 bases lay in between. Germline CDR1 SGHRS, CDR2 YFSETQ. CDR3 protein: CASTAREDMNTEAFF. CDR3 nucleotide sequence: TGCGCCAGCACAGCCCGCGAGGACATGAACACTGAAGCTTTCTTT.

This clonotype was picked up many times. The chain uses TRBV29-1 and TRBJ2-7; D gene uncertain. From germline, CDR1 is SQVTM and CDR2 ANQGSEA. The CDR3 contains 11 residues. Trimming took off 7 bases at V and 5 bases at J, with 12 bases between the two ends. The CDR3 DNA reads as TGCAGCGCTGGTGGGGTTGACGAGCAGTACTTC. This codes for CSAGGVDEQYF.

This clonotype appeared a few times. This chain connects TRBV20-1 to TRBJ2-5; 8 bases align to TRBD2. With 6 bases clipped from V and 4 bases from J, the junction kept 13 bases outside the gene matches. In germline, CDR1 is DFQATT, CDR2 SNEGSKA (reference sequence). The CDR3 spans 15 residues. CDR3 DNA sequence: TGCAGTGCCATCAGCGACGGACTAGCCGCAGAGACCCAGTACTTC. This encodes CSAISDGLAAETQYF.

This clonotype occurred a few times. The genes are TRBV20-1 and TRBJ2-1; D is unresolved. Trimming pared 5 bases from V and 5 bases from J, leaving 19 bases between. CDR1 and CDR2 (germline): DFQATT, SNEGSKA (reference sequence). This CDR3 has 15 amino acids. Here the CDR3 DNA reads TGCAGTGCTGCAGATGCTTTACTTGCGGACAATGAGCAGTTCTTC. Encoded protein: CSAADALLADNEQFF.

The gene calls are TRBV6-1 and TRBJ2-3, with D perhaps matching TRBD2 (6 bases). V was clipped by 6 bases and J by 6 bases, with 22 bases between them. CDR1 is MNHNS, CDR2 SASEGT, per germline. The CDR3 has 16 amino acids. CDR3 sequence: CASSNSAGPPLDTQYF. Here the CDR3 DNA reads TGTGCCAGCAGCAATTCAGCGGGCCCTCCCCTTGATACGCAGTATTTT.

This clonotype was observed many times. The chain links TRBV4-3 to TRBJ2-5; D is unclear. There are 13 residues in the CDR3. V lost 0 bases to trimming and J lost 4 bases, with 6 bases between them. Germline-derived CDR1 and CDR2 are LGHNA and YSLEER. CDR3: CASSQDPGETQYF. The CDR3 bases are TGCGCCAGCAGCCAAGATCCGGGAGAGACCCAGTACTTC.

This rearrangement joins TRBV20-1 to TRBJ1-2, with 7 nucleotides matching TRBD1. V was clipped by 6 bases and J by 2 bases; unmatched bases: 9. This CDR3 spans 14 amino acids. From germline, CDR1 is DFQATT and CDR2 SNEGSKA (reference sequence). The CDR3 DNA reads as TGCAGTGCCGTCATCGGGACAGCGAACTATGGCTACACCTTC. Its translation is CSAVIGTANYGYTF.

This clonotype was detected a few times. The genes are TRBV7-6 and TRBJ2-7, with D perhaps matching TRBD2 (5 bases). The CDR3 is 14 residues long. V dropped 1 base and J dropped 6 bases, with 13 bases sitting between them. Germline V gives CDR1 SGHVS, CDR2 FNYEAQ. CDR3 bases: TGTGCCAGCAGCTTAGGGTCCCCAGCGGTCGAGCAGTACTTC. Protein product: CASSLGSPAVEQYF. Supplemented by reference TRBV7-6 and TRBJ2-7, the full variable domain reads GAGVSQSPRYKVTKRGQDVALRCDPISGHVSLYWYRQALGQGPEFLTYFNYEAQQDKSGLPNDRFSAERPEGSISTLTIQRTEQRDSAMYRCASSLGSPAVEQYFGPGTRLTVT.

The J gene is TRBJ1-1, the V gene TRBV5-4, with D maybe TRBD1 (6 bases). CDR3 length: 15 residues. Germline V gene data show CDR1 as SGHNT and CDR2 as YYREEE (reference sequence). The V end lost 5 bases, the J end lost 2 bases, and 16 bases lay between the germline ends. This CDR3 reads CASRGGGTVNTEAFF. In nucleotides, the CDR3 is TGTGCCAGCAGAGGGGGAGGGACGGTCAACACTGAAGCTTTCTTT.

In this sample, this clonotype turned up a few times. The gene calls are TRBV20-1 and TRBJ1-1; no reliable D call. The CDR3 runs to 14 residues. The ends were cut back, 0 bases at V and 5 bases at J, with 13 bases in the middle. The germline gives CDR1 DFQATT, CDR2 SNEGSKA (reference sequence). The CDR3 sequence: CSARDIGVGTEAFF. CDR3 nucleotides: TGCAGTGCTAGAGATATCGGGGTAGGGACTGAAGCTTTCTTT.

This clonotype came up many times. The chain is built from TRBV7-2 and TRBJ1-2, with a tentative D call TRBD1 (5 bases). V gave up 1 base and J gave up 4 bases, with 10 bases separating them. Per the germline V gene, CDR1 is SGHTA and CDR2 is FQGNSA. CDR3 length: 14 residues. The CDR3 nucleotides read TGTGCCAGCAGCTTAGGACAGTCGGGCTATGGCTACACCTTC. It is translated as CASSLGQSGYGYTF.

This clonotype was counted between two and nine times. V and J are TRBV19 and TRBJ1-5; 9 positions agree with TRBD1. The CDR3 extends over 15 amino acids. The V segment lost 6 bases and the J segment 7 bases; nucleotides outside the gene matches: 10. Per the germline V gene, CDR1 is LNHDA and CDR2 is SQIVND (reference sequence). The CDR3 loop reads CASRSTGTGRQPQHF. The CDR3 region has the DNA TGTGCCAGTAGATCAACCGGGACAGGGCGCCAGCCCCAGCATTTT.

V and J are TRBV7-3 and TRBJ2-5; 8 bases match TRBD1. Germline CDR1 is SGHTA and CDR2 is FQGTGA. The ends lost 5 bases at V and 5 bases at J; junction bases unmatched: 10. The CDR3 is 15 residues long. The CDR3 is CASSRTGNLGETQYF. CDR3 bases: TGTGCCAGCAGCAGGACAGGGAATTTAGGGGAGACCCAGTACTTC.